These 32 T cell receptor beta chains were all obtained from the same sample, sequenced in a study of T cells in localized non-small cell lung cancer (TCRdb year 2020). Library preparation used the immunoSEQ multiplex PCR assay. The table comes from immuneACCESS by way of TCRdb, which keeps in-frame sequences with V and J called. Part of the clones is missing from these tables; in studies checked, under half for an unresolved V gene and the rest for unknown reasons. The sample table lists approximately 28,000 clones, about 80% of them with a count of one. Approximately 5.3% of the sample lies in the top ten. The specimen comprised peripheral blood mononuclear cells, sampled before any cancer treatment. Receptors originate from a man between 35 and 75 years old with stage III lung adenocarcinoma.

V gene TRBV29-1 combines with J gene TRBJ2-3, with D maybe TRBD2 (6 bases). Germline CDR1 is SQVTM and CDR2 is ANQGSEA. V lost 6 bases to trimming and J lost 0 bases, with 13 bases between them. This CDR3 has 14 amino acids. The CDR3 sequence is CSVEGLTSTDTQYF. The DNA of the CDR3 is TGCAGCGTCGAGGGACTGACTAGCACAGATACGCAGTATTTT.

The chain couples TRBV6-6 to TRBJ1-2; 12 nucleotides align to TRBD1. There are 15 residues in the CDR3. CDR1 and CDR2 from the germline V gene are MNHNY and SVGAGI (reference sequence). V lost 6 bases, J lost 5 bases, and 7 bases stayed unmatched. CDR3: CASSPGQGANYGYTF. CDR3 nucleotide sequence: TGTGCCAGCAGCCCGGGACAGGGGGCAAATTATGGCTACACCTTC.

About this clone itself: At one end the junction does not follow the germline gene, possibly because of a read error. Other DNA sequences in the same sample also yield this CDR3. The V and J genes are TRBV30 and TRBJ2-3, with a weak D call TRBD2 (6 bases). The length of the CDR3 is 16 residues. Germline CDR1 and CDR2: GTSNPN and SVGIG (reference sequence). The CDR3 protein is CAWSIIGGTSTDTQYF. The CDR3 DNA follows: TGTGCCTGGAGTATCATTGGGGGAACTAGCACGGATACGCAGTATTTT.

The rearrangement uses TRBV25-1 and TRBJ2-7; D might be TRBD1 or TRBD2, each matching 5 bases. CDR1 is MGHDK, CDR2 SYGVNS, per germline. The CDR3 runs 11 residues. Trimming left V 4 bases short and J 4 bases short, with 5 bases between. CDR3 in amino acids: CASSGGYEQYF. The CDR3 region has the DNA TGTGCCAGCAGTGGGGGGTACGAGCAGTACTTC.

Comments on this clone: A read error may produce the germline difference seen at one junction end. Other DNA sequences in this specimen translate into the identical CDR3. V usage is TRBV11-2 and J usage is TRBJ1-6; TRBD1 might be the D (5 bases). CDR3 length: 14 amino acids. Germline CDR1 and CDR2: SGHAT and FQNNGV. The CDR3 sequence: CASRQQGSNSPLHF. Here the CDR3 DNA reads TGCGCCAGCAGACAGCAGGGATCTAATTCACCCCTCCACTTT.

The genes are TRBV11-3 and TRBJ1-5; D ambiguous. CDR1 is SGHNT and CDR2 is YENEEA in the germline V gene. The V gene lost 0 bases and the J gene lost 2 bases, with 20 bases spanning the gap. The CDR3 has 19 residues. The CDR3 coding sequence is TGTGCCAGCAGCTTAGATTACCCTGGAGGGTGGGTAGGCAATCAGCCCCAGCATTTT. Its translation: CASSLDYPGGWVGNQPQHF.

The rearrangement uses TRBV6-5 and TRBJ2-7, with 9 nucleotides matching TRBD1. Looked up from germline, CDR1 is MNHEY and CDR2 is SVGAGI. Losses at the gene ends were 2 bases for V and 2 bases for J; bases not matched to a gene: 1. The CDR3 totals 14 residues. CDR3 residues: CASSYGTGTYEQYF. CDR3 bases: TGTGCCAGCAGTTACGGGACAGGGACCTACGAGCAGTACTTC.

The chain combines TRBV11-2 with TRBJ2-7; D might be TRBD2 (6 bases). The CDR3 runs to 15 residues. With 1 base removed from V and 2 bases from J, the gap between germline ends came to 12 bases. Germline-derived CDR1 and CDR2 are SGHAT and FQNNGV. The CDR3 protein is CASSLVEGGPYEQYF. As DNA, the CDR3 is TGTGCCAGCAGCTTAGTCGAGGGAGGCCCCTACGAGCAGTACTTC. Complete variable domain (other parts from reference TRBV11-2 and TRBJ2-7): EAGVAQSPRYKIIEKRQSVAFWCNPISGHATLYWYQQILGQGPKLLIQFQNNGVVDDSQLPKDRFSAERLKGVDSTLKIQPAKLEDSAVYLCASSLVEGGPYEQYFGPGTRLTVT.

The chain carries TRBV19 and TRBJ2-7; 7 nucleotides line up with TRBD1. Germline V gene lookup returns CDR1 LNHDA and CDR2 SQIVND (reference sequence). The CDR3 runs to 14 residues. The trim removed 6 bases at V and 2 bases at J, leaving 7 bases unmatched. The CDR3 region is CASSRTGTTYEQYF. CDR3 bases: TGTGCCAGTAGCCGGACAGGAACCACCTACGAGCAGTACTTC.

Only a few counts were recorded for this clone. The gene calls are TRBV18 and TRBJ1-2, with D possibly being TRBD1 (5 bases). V dropped 2 bases and J dropped 7 bases, with 11 bases sitting between them. In germline, CDR1 is KGHSH, CDR2 LQKENI. The CDR3 length is 13 residues. For the CDR3, the DNA is TGTGCCAGCTCACCAGACAGATCCAGTGGCTACACCTTC. Translating it yields CASSPDRSSGYTF.

The CDR3 nucleotides are TGTGCCAGCAGCTTAGAATCCCGGTGGGATGGCTACACCTTC. As protein: CASSLESRWDGYTF. The V gene is TRBV7-8, the J gene TRBJ1-2; D unclear. The V and J ends lost 1 base and 6 bases respectively, with 12 bases between them. Germline V gene data show CDR1 as SGHVS and CDR2 as FQNEAQ. This CDR3 has 14 residues. Full variable domain (rest looked up from reference TRBV7-8 and TRBJ1-2): GAGVSQSPRYKVAKRGQDVALRCDPISGHVSLFWYQQALGQGPEFLTYFQNEAQLDKSGLPSDRFFAERPEGSVSTLKIQRTQQEDSAVYLCASSLESRWDGYTFGSGTRLTVV.

The chain couples TRBV6-1 to TRBJ2-1; D is undetermined. The CDR3 sequence is 15 residues long. CDR1 is MNHNS, CDR2 SASEGT, per germline. The germline V and J ends were trimmed by 8 bases and 4 bases, with 18 bases remaining between them. The DNA of the CDR3 is TGTGCCAGCGACCCCCTCGAGCGAGTGTACAATGAGCAGTTCTTC. Translated: CASDPLERVYNEQFF.

V gene TRBV11-2 combines with J gene TRBJ2-7; D call uncertain. The V end lost 1 base, the J end lost 6 bases, and 7 bases lay between the germline ends. This CDR3 comprises 12 residues. Germline V CDR1 and CDR2: SGHAT, FQNNGV. CDR3 sequence reads: CASSLVVGEQYV. CDR3 sequence (DNA): TGTGCCAGCAGCTTAGTAGTCGGCGAGCAGTACGTC.

V usage is TRBV11-1 and J usage is TRBJ1-1; maybe TRBD1 (5 bases). The V gene's germline CDR1 is SGHAT and CDR2 FQDESV (reference sequence). The CDR3 has 14 amino acids. Trimming took 3 bases from V and 1 from J, leaving 9 bases between them. CDR3 nucleotides: TGTGCCAGCAGCTTGGGACTTAGGAACACTGAAGCTTTCTTT. This gives the protein CASSLGLRNTEAFF. Together with reference TRBV11-1 and TRBJ1-1, the CDR3 gives the full variable domain: EAEVAQSPRYKITEKSQAVAFWCDPISGHATLYWYRQILGQGPELLVQFQDESVVDDSQLPKDRFSAERLKGVDSTLKIQPAELGDSAMYLCASSLGLRNTEAFFGQGTRLTVV.

The rearrangement uses TRBV21-1 and TRBJ2-2; TRBD2, as called in the table, went unchecked against the DNA. TRBV21-1 constitutes a pseudogene. The CDR3 has 16 amino acids. CDR3 nucleotides: TGTGCCAGCAGCAATGTGAAAACTATATCCACCGGGGAGCTGTTTTTT. Translating gives CASSNVKTISTGELFF.

Comments on this clone: At one of its ends the junction is not consistent with the germline gene, which may arise from a read error. This chain connects TRBV28 to TRBJ1-1; no definite D call. This CDR3 region has 12 residues. Germline V gene sequence: CDR1 MDHEN, CDR2 SYDVKM. The CDR3 DNA is TGTGCCAGCAGTTTATCCCACAGTCCCACGGAGTTT. Translated: CASSLSHSPTEF.

The chain joins TRBV2 to TRBJ1-1; 9 nucleotides match TRBD1. This CDR3 spans 14 amino acids. The V and J ends lost 7 bases and 4 bases, in that order; junction bases with no gene match: 7. From germline, CDR1 is SNHLY and CDR2 FYNNEI. CDR3 in amino acids: CASNQQGAATEAFF. For the CDR3, the DNA is TGTGCCAGCAACCAACAGGGGGCGGCCACTGAAGCTTTCTTT.

This sequence joins TRBV5-5 and TRBJ2-3; D gene uncertain. The V end lost 0 bases, the J end lost 2 bases, and 10 bases lay between the germline ends. CDR3 size: 15 residues. Germline V gives CDR1 SGHKS, CDR2 YYEKEE (reference sequence). The CDR3 bases are TGTGCCAGCAGCTTGGAAGCCCCGATCACAGATACGCAGTATTTT. Translation gives CASSLEAPITDTQYF.

This clone occurred a few times. The V and J genes are TRBV7-9 and TRBJ1-2, with D possibly matching TRBD1 (6 bases). CDR1 is SEHNR and CDR2 is FQNEAQ in the germline V gene (reference sequence). The CDR3 runs 13 residues. V lost 5 bases to trimming and J lost 4 bases, with 11 bases between them. The CDR3 sequence: CASSPGQRYGYTF. In nucleotides, the CDR3 is TGTGCCAGCAGCCCCGGACAGCGCTATGGCTACACCTTC.

J is TRBJ1-5 and V is TRBV28, with 7 bases identical to TRBD1. In germline, CDR1 is MDHEN, CDR2 SYDVKM. This CDR3 has 13 residues. V shed 6 bases and J 7 bases; nucleotides not matched to a gene: 6. The chain's CDR3 is CASSYRGGQPQHF. In DNA form, the CDR3 reads TGTGCCAGCAGCTACAGGGGTGGGCAGCCCCAGCATTTT.

V is TRBV4-1 and J is TRBJ1-4; D unclear. V gave up 3 bases and J gave up 7 bases, with 18 bases separating them. The CDR3 is 16 residues long. The V gene's germline CDR1 is MGHRA and CDR2 YSYEKL. DNA for the CDR3: TGCGCCAGCAGCCATCCTGGCGGGATCCGGACTGAAAAACTGTTTTTT. Protein: CASSHPGGIRTEKLFF.

J is TRBJ2-5 and V is TRBV7-9; no clear D. The germline gives CDR1 SEHNR, CDR2 FQNEAQ (reference sequence). This CDR3 has 13 amino acids. The V end was cut by 3 bases, the J end by 1 base, with 6 bases between. CDR3 sequence (DNA): TGTGCCAGCAGCTTTCTCAGCCAAGAGACCCAGTACTTC. Protein: CASSFLSQETQYF.

This chain connects TRBV5-5 to TRBJ1-4; D remains unclear. Trimming took 0 bases from V and 6 from J, leaving 15 bases between them. There are 16 residues in the CDR3. Germline assignment: CDR1 SGHKS and CDR2 YYEKEE (reference sequence). The CDR3 protein is CASSLAPRLGDEKLFF. The CDR3 region has the DNA TGTGCCAGCAGCTTGGCGCCCCGCCTCGGGGATGAAAAACTGTTTTTT.

The gene calls are TRBV6-6 and TRBJ2-5, with 7 nucleotides matching TRBD1. Germline assignment: CDR1 MNHNY and CDR2 SVGAGI (reference sequence). The V and J ends lost 5 bases and 5 bases, in that order; junction bases with no gene match: 5. This CDR3 has 13 amino acids. The CDR3: CASSQATGETQYF. The CDR3 bases are TGTGCCAGCAGTCAGGCGACAGGGGAGACCCAGTACTTC.

Note on this clone: A far larger clone is just one base off, so this is likely a read error. J is TRBJ2-6 and V is TRBV6-4; D unclear. V was cut by 7 bases and J by 4 bases, with 14 bases left in between. The CDR3 covers 15 residues. The germline V gene has CDR1 MRHNA and CDR2 SNTAGT. DNA for the CDR3: TGTGCCAGCAAGATCGAGGCGGCGGGGGCCAACGTCCTGACTTTC. Translating gives CASKIEAAGANVLTF.

The CDR3 DNA sequence: TGTGCCAGCAGCGGCCGTATGTGGAGTCAGGAGCAGTACGTC. Protein product: CASSGRMWSQEQYV. The chain has TRBV7-6 and TRBJ2-7; D gene uncertain. The V end was cut by 5 bases, the J end by 7 bases, with 18 bases between. Germline V CDR1 and CDR2: SGHVS, FNYEAQ. The CDR3 is made up of 14 amino acids.

V gene TRBV2 combines with J gene TRBJ2-3; maybe TRBD2 (7 bases). This CDR3 spans 16 amino acids. V lost 6 bases, J lost 4 bases, and 20 bases lay in between. Per germline, CDR1 SNHLY and CDR2 FYNNEI. CDR3 DNA: TGTGCCAGCAGCCTCGGGGGGCGCTTTACGGCAGATACGCAGTATTTT. This translates into CASSLGGRFTADTQYF.

This chain uses TRBV6-1 with TRBJ1-5; 10 bases line up with TRBD1. CDR1 and CDR2 from the germline V gene are MNHNS and SASEGT. The CDR3 covers 15 residues. Unmatched junction bases numbered 7, after V lost 7 bases and J lost 4 bases. CDR3 protein: CASKPTGGYNQPQHF. The CDR3 bases are TGTGCCAGCAAACCGACAGGGGGCTATAATCAGCCCCAGCATTTT.

J is TRBJ1-5 and V is TRBV6-1, with unresolved D. V was pared by 3 bases and J by 6 bases, with 9 bases between. Looked up from germline, CDR1 is MNHNS and CDR2 is SASEGT. This CDR3 region has 13 residues. CDR3 sequence (DNA): TGTGCCAGCAGTGACACCGGCGGTCAGCCCCAGCATTTT. Protein product: CASSDTGGQPQHF.

The chain is built from TRBV9 and TRBJ2-3; D gene unclear. Deletions cut 1 base from V and 2 bases from J, with 11 bases between. Germline loops: CDR1 SGDLS, CDR2 YYNGEE. The CDR3 covers 15 residues. The DNA for the CDR3 is TGTGCCAGCAGCGTACGCCCCGACTTCACAGATACGCAGTATTTT. This codes for CASSVRPDFTDTQYF.

J is TRBJ1-1 and V is TRBV7-2; D gene unclear. The V end was cut by 5 bases, the J end by 0 bases, with 7 bases between. CDR3 length: 13 amino acids. The germline gives CDR1 SGHTA, CDR2 FQGNSA. The CDR3 region has the DNA TGTGCCAGCAGCGTCAGGTTGAACACTGAAGCTTTCTTT. It specifies CASSVRLNTEAFF.

This chain connects TRBV30 to TRBJ2-3; TRBD2 matches at 8 bases. Per the germline V gene, CDR1 is GTSNPN and CDR2 is SVGIG (reference sequence). J was trimmed by 5 bases and V by 0 bases; bases with no gene match: 7. The CDR3 length is 15 residues. Written as DNA, the CDR3 is TGTGCCTGGAGTGTACTTAGCGGGACGGGAGATACGCAGTATTTT. This codes for CAWSVLSGTGDTQYF.